This T cell receptor beta chain emerged from a study of T cell responses to AZD1222 COVID-19 vaccine. Concerning this clone: The antigen is undetermined.

V was pared by 6 bases and J by 1 base, with 14 bases of the junction left unmatched. Per the germline V gene, CDR1 is WSHSY and CDR2 is SAAADI. The CDR3 runs to 20 residues. TCRdb's table, derived via immunoSEQ multiplex PCR, lists solely in-frame clones and lacks some. The sample yields 140,000 or so clones, less than 95% seen once. Notes on the study in general: At 160-218 and 743-854, vaccine-associated CD4 TCRs were dominant, and they spanned spike. Clonal diversity was possibly underestimated, and the donors were mostly white British, with more females. Nearly half of spike-specific TCRs reportedly go after variant regions that carry no mutations. When two AZD1222 doses had been given, Spike-specific TCR breadth and depth rose.

This specimen consisted of peripheral blood, obtained 28 days after the second dose of the MenACWY control vaccine. V and J are TRBV10-2 and TRBJ2-1, with 14 bases identical to TRBD2. The receptor's source is an adult who received the MenACWY meningococcal vaccine as a control. The CDR3 protein is CASSAPPGLAGEGSYNEQFF. The CDR3 region has the DNA TGCGCCAGCAGCGCGCCCCCGGGACTAGCGGGAGAAGGATCCTACAATGAGCAGTTCTTC.